This is a list of T cell receptor beta chains from one sample in a study of OX40 agonist ivuxolimab in advanced cancers. Measured with immunoSEQ multiplex PCR; TCRdb has only the in-frame clones, and not every one. The sample lists 5,500 to 7,500 clones; around 80% were seen once. The sample here was CD4+ or CD8+ T cells sorted from blood, taken in a trial of the OX40 agonist ivuxolimab. Receptor source: an adult with an advanced solid tumor such as melanoma, head and neck, liver or kidney cancer. Both conserved end residues are part of each CDR3. The order of the fields is clone size, J gene, V gene, D gene, CDR3 DNA, CDR3 protein. The D gene is left open where the match is weak. Size is omitted from some rows. Given values are once, few, many or a class for expanded clones.

few TRBJ2-2 TRBV6-5 NA TGTGCCAGCAGTTACGGTGGCGGGGAGCTGTTTTTT CASSYGGGELFF
once TRBJ2-1 TRBV13 TRBD2 TGTGCCAGCAGCTCGACCGGGGGGGTAGCGGGGGGCTACAATGAGCAGTTCTTC CASSSTGGVAGGYNEQFF
NA TRBJ2-7 TRBV5-1 NA TGCGCCAGCAGCTTGGACAGGGCGGCGGAGGAGCAGTACTTC CASSLDRAAEEQYF
NA TRBJ2-4 TRBV19 NA TGTGCCAGTACCCTCCGGGGAAAGGACATTCAGTACTTC CASTLRGKDIQYF
NA TRBJ1-1 TRBV6-1 NA TGTGCCAGCAGGGATAGAGACAGGATCAACACTGAAGCTTTCTTT CASRDRDRINTEAFF
NA TRBJ2-5 TRBV7-6 TRBD1 TGTGCCAGCAGACCAACAGGGGCGGCGGAGACCCAGTACTTC CASRPTGAAETQYF
NA TRBJ2-7 TRBV5-1 NA TGCGCCAGCAGCGCCACCTGGGGGGCCTACGAGCAGTACTTC CASSATWGAYEQYF
NA TRBJ1-5 TRBV19 NA TGTGCCAGTAGTATAGGGGGTGACGATAGCAATCAGCCCCAGCATTTT CASSIGGDDSNQPQHF
NA TRBJ1-5 TRBV7-9 NA TGTGCCAGCAGCTTAGAACAGCAGCCCCAGCATTTT CASSLEQQPQHF
NA TRBJ2-3 TRBV5-1 TRBD2 TGCGCCAGCAGTCCGCCGACTAGCGGGGCCACAGATACGCAGTATTTT CASSPPTSGATDTQYF
NA TRBJ1-1 TRBV7-9 NA TGTGCCAGCAGCTTGGAGGGGGGGAACACTGAAGCTTTCTTT CASSLEGGNTEAFF
NA TRBJ1-2 TRBV19 NA TGTGCCAGTAGTATAGACCGAGGCGGGGAGGCCACCTTC CASSIDRGGEATF
few TRBJ2-1 TRBV13 TRBD2 TGTGCCAGCAGCTTAGCCGGACTAGCGGGGGAGACCTACAATGAGCAGTTCTTC CASSLAGLAGETYNEQFF
NA TRBJ1-6 TRBV2 NA TGTGCCAGCAGTGAAGGCGGGAGTCAGGCACCCCTCCACTTT CASSEGGSQAPLHF
NA TRBJ1-4 TRBV18 NA TGTGCCAGCTCAACTAATGAAAAACTGTTTTTT CASSTNEKLFF
NA TRBJ2-1 TRBV6-5 TRBD2 TGTGCCAGCAGCCTCAGCGGGGGGGCCGGGAATGAGCAGTTCTTC CASSLSGGAGNEQFF
NA TRBJ1-4 TRBV2 NA TGTGCCAGCAGTGAATACAGGACAACTAATGAAAAACTGTTTTTT CASSEYRTTNEKLFF
NA TRBJ2-7 TRBV11-2 NA TGTGCCAGCAGCTTAGGGGGTAGGGCGGCCTACGAGCAGTACTTC CASSLGGRAAYEQYF
NA TRBJ2-2 TRBV9 NA TGTGCCAGCAGGCCGGGGACTCAGAACACCGGGGAGCTGTTTTTT CASRPGTQNTGELFF
few TRBJ2-4 TRBV19 NA TGTGCCAGTAGTATCCGTCAGAGGGGCATAGCCAAAAACATTCAGTACTTC CASSIRQRGIAKNIQYF
NA TRBJ1-1 TRBV11-2 NA TGTGCCAGCAGGGTCGAACTGTCGGGGCCTGAAGCTTTCTTT CASRVELSGPEAFF
NA TRBJ2-2 TRBV2 NA TGTGCCAGCAGTGGGGGGGACACCGGGGAGCTGTTTTTT CASSGGDTGELFF
once TRBJ1-2 TRBV6-6 NA TGTGCCAGCAGTTACGGAACGGGGAAGGAGGGCTACACCTTC CASSYGTGKEGYTF
NA TRBJ2-7 TRBV2 TRBD2 TGTGCCAGCAGTGAGGCGGGACTAGCCGGGTACGAGCAGTACTTC CASSEAGLAGYEQYF
NA TRBJ2-1 TRBV10-1 NA TGCGCCAGCAGCGCAGGGAGCTCCTACAATGAGCAGTTCTTC CASSAGSSYNEQFF
NA TRBJ2-2 TRBV5-6 TRBD1 TGTGCCAGCAGCTGGGGGACAGGGTCCACCGGGGAGCTGTTTTTT CASSWGTGSTGELFF
NA TRBJ2-4 TRBV25-1 NA TGTGCCAGCAGTAGGGGAAACATTCAGTACTTC CASSRGNIQYF
NA TRBJ2-7 TRBV28 NA TGTGCCAGCAGTCGAGCGGGACAGCTCTACGAGCAGTACTTC CASSRAGQLYEQYF
few TRBJ2-7 TRBV15 NA TGTGCCACCAGCAGAGACAGGGGGGTCTACGAGCAGTACTTC CATSRDRGVYEQYF